Listed here are 21 T cell receptor beta chains from one sample, sequenced in a study of blood T cell repertoires in COVID-19. Assay: immunoSEQ multiplex PCR; the TCRdb copy retains only in-frame clones and omits some. The sample holds roughly 88,000 clones, roughly 80% seen once. Sequencing was carried out using peripheral blood. The source is a woman of 80 years or more with active or convalescent COVID-19.

On this clone itself: The sample has other DNA sequences that encode this CDR3 too. The chain recombines TRBV7-2 with TRBJ2-3; D is possibly TRBD2 (7 bases). In germline, CDR1 is SGHTA, CDR2 FQGNSA. The CDR3 contains 14 residues. Trimming left V 0 bases short and J 5 bases short, with 9 bases between. CDR3 bases: TGTGCCAGCAGCTTAGCGGGGGGGCTAGATACGCAGTATTTT. This sequence encodes CASSLAGGLDTQYF. Full variable domain (outside the CDR3, taken from reference TRBV7-2 and TRBJ2-3): GAGVSQSPSNKVTEKGKDVELRCDPISGHTALYWYRQSLGQGLEFLIYFQGNSAPDKSGLPSDRFSAERTGGSVSTLTIQRTQQEDSAVYLCASSLAGGLDTQYFGPGTRLTVL.

The chain links TRBV7-9 to TRBJ1-1; D uncertain. The CDR3 runs to 12 residues. The ends were cut back, 5 bases at V and 4 bases at J, with 8 bases in the middle. The germline V gene encodes CDR1 SEHNR and CDR2 FQNEAQ (reference sequence). Here the CDR3 DNA reads TGTGCCAGCAGCCCGGGGAGCACTGAAGCTTTCTTT. This translates into CASSPGSTEAFF. Filled out from reference TRBV7-9 and TRBJ1-1, the complete variable domain reads DTGVSQNPRHKITKRGQNVTFRCDPISEHNRLYWYRQTLGQGPEFLTYFQNEAQLEKSRLLSDRFSAERPKGSFSTLEIQRTEQGDSAMYLCASSPGSTEAFFGQGTRLTVV.

This clone was recorded at least ten times. The chain has TRBV6-4 and TRBJ1-2, with D possibly matching TRBD1 (5 bases). This CDR3 is built from 12 residues. Trimming took off 3 bases at V and 7 bases at J, with 9 bases between the two ends. The germline V gene encodes CDR1 MRHNA and CDR2 SNTAGT. The CDR3 protein is CASSEGGTGYTF. The DNA for the CDR3 is TGTGCCAGCAGTGAGGGCGGGACTGGCTACACCTTC.

The V gene is TRBV29-1, the J gene TRBJ1-4; no reliable D call. V was shortened by 7 bases and J by 7 bases, with 10 bases between the two germline ends. In germline, CDR1 is SQVTM, CDR2 ANQGSEA. The CDR3 consists of 11 residues. As DNA, the CDR3 is TGCAGCGCGATCAGAGGTGAAAAACTGTTTTTT. Its translation: CSAIRGEKLFF.

The V and J genes are TRBV4-1 and TRBJ2-3, with a possible D match to TRBD2 (5 bases). This CDR3 has 16 amino acids. The germline CDR1 and CDR2 sequences are MGHRA and YSYEKL. V gave up 1 base and J gave up 2 bases, with 13 bases separating them. The CDR3 loop is CASSQVSGLITDTQYF. The CDR3 DNA reads as TGCGCCAGCAGCCAAGTCAGCGGACTGATCACAGATACGCAGTATTTT.

The J gene is TRBJ1-2, the V gene TRBV7-2, with D possibly TRBD1 on 5 matching bases. Trimming stripped 3 bases from V and 6 bases from J, with 20 bases between. This CDR3 is built from 16 residues. CDR1 is SGHTA and CDR2 is FQGNSA in the germline V gene. This CDR3 reads CASSLALRGRVDGYTF. CDR3 sequence (DNA): TGTGCCAGCAGCTTGGCCCTTAGGGGCAGGGTTGATGGCTACACCTTC.

The V gene is TRBV24-1, the J gene TRBJ2-3; TRBD2 aligns across 10 bases. J lost 4 bases, V lost 3 bases, and 3 bases had no gene match. The germline CDR1 and CDR2 sequences are KGHDR and SFDVKD. This CDR3 spans 15 amino acids. The CDR3 DNA reads as TGTGCCACCAGTGATCTGCTAGCGGGAGCAGATACGCAGTATTTT. It translates to CATSDLLAGADTQYF.

The chain carries TRBV9 and TRBJ1-3; D is possibly TRBD1 (6 bases). V lost 4 bases, J lost 10 bases, and 21 bases lay in between. Per germline, CDR1 SGDLS and CDR2 YYNGEE. The CDR3 spans 15 residues. The CDR3 bases are TGTGCCAGCAGCACCCGGACAGCCTCCGAAGGGACCATATATTTT. Protein sequence: CASSTRTASEGTIYF.

This clone was recorded only once. The gene calls are TRBV10-2 and TRBJ1-4; D possibly corresponds to TRBD1 (5 bases). V gave up 6 bases and J gave up 5 bases, with 16 bases separating them. Germline CDR1 is WSHSY and CDR2 is SAAADI. The CDR3 loop spans 15 amino acids. The CDR3 is CASSDPSGGNEKLFF. The CDR3 DNA is TGCGCCAGCAGCGACCCCTCGGGGGGGAATGAAAAACTGTTTTTT.

This rearrangement joins TRBV3-1 (or the pseudogene TRBV3-2) to TRBJ2-5; perhaps TRBD1 as D (6 bases). CDR3 length equals 16 residues. V lost 1 base and J 0 bases, leaving 12 bases between the germline ends. CDR1 and CDR2 (germline): LGHDT, YNNKEL (reference sequence). Here the CDR3 reads CASSQATGRDQETQYF. CDR3 sequence (DNA): TGTGCCAGCAGCCAAGCGACAGGACGGGACCAAGAGACCCAGTACTTC.

This clone was found a few times. The rearrangement joins TRBV2 to TRBJ2-7; the match to TRBD2 covers 14 bases. CDR1 is SNHLY and CDR2 is FYNNEI in the germline V gene. CDR3 length equals 17 residues. J was trimmed by 6 bases and V by 1 base; bases with no gene match: 8. CDR3 loop: CASSEDPGLAGASEQYF. Here the CDR3 DNA reads TGTGCCAGCAGTGAAGATCCGGGACTAGCGGGAGCGAGCGAGCAGTACTTC.

The genes are TRBV12-3 or TRBV12-4 and TRBJ1-1; TRBD1 aligns across 8 bases. The CDR3 totals 12 residues. The ends lost 8 bases at V and 4 bases at J; junction bases unmatched: 3. CDR3 sequence (DNA): TGTGCCAGCGACAGGGGTGCCACTGAAGCTTTCTTT. It specifies CASDRGATEAFF.

The gene calls are TRBV28 and TRBJ2-7; 8 nucleotides align to TRBD2. With 6 bases clipped from V and 0 bases from J, the junction kept 10 bases outside the gene matches. CDR3 length equals 16 residues. The germline CDR1 and CDR2 sequences are MDHEN and SYDVKM. CDR3 nucleotides: TGTGCCAGCAGCTCCCTCTTAGCGGGGCACTCCTACGAGCAGTACTTC. It yields the protein CASSSLLAGHSYEQYF.

The V call is TRBV9, the J call TRBJ2-5, with 7 bases identical to TRBD1. This CDR3 region has 15 residues. V dropped 2 bases and J dropped 4; count of bases not matched to a gene: 8. Germline CDR1 is SGDLS and CDR2 is YYNGEE. The CDR3 region is CASSVLGTERETQYF. CDR3 DNA: TGTGCCAGCAGCGTCCTTGGGACAGAACGAGAGACCCAGTACTTC. Variable domain in full (rest from reference TRBV9 and TRBJ2-5): DSGVTQTPKHLITATGQRVTLRCSPRSGDLSVYWYQQSLDQGLQFLIQYYNGEERAKGNILERFSAQQFPDLHSELNLSSLELGDSALYFCASSVLGTERETQYFGPGTRLLVL.

The chain uses TRBV15 and TRBJ2-2, with a weak D call TRBD1 (6 bases). Germline V CDR1 and CDR2: LNHNV, YYDKDF (reference sequence). This CDR3 is built from 14 residues. V was trimmed by 5 bases and J by 4 bases, leaving 11 bases between them. The CDR3 sequence: CATSGTGSTGELFF. As DNA, the CDR3 is TGTGCCACCAGCGGAACAGGGTCCACCGGGGAGCTGTTTTTT.

This clone was picked up one time. The chain is built from TRBV29-1 and TRBJ2-1; D possibly corresponds to TRBD2 (5 bases). The CDR3 has 14 amino acids. CDR1 and CDR2 (germline): SQVTM, ANQGSEA. Trimming took 6 bases from V and 0 from J, leaving 12 bases between them. The CDR3 spells CSVDSLSSYNEQFF. CDR3 DNA: TGCAGCGTGGACTCCCTCAGCTCCTACAATGAGCAGTTCTTC.

This clone was counted only a few times. CDR3 sequence reads: CSVGHPNTGELFF. CDR3 sequence (DNA): TGCAGCGTGGGGCATCCGAACACCGGGGAGCTGTTTTTT. The chain employs TRBV29-1 and TRBJ2-2; D is possibly TRBD1 (5 bases). CDR3 length equals 13 residues. Trimming cost V 6 bases and J 0 bases, with 8 bases left between them. Germline loops: CDR1 SQVTM, CDR2 ANQGSEA.

The gene calls are TRBV4-3 and TRBJ1-1; D is uncertain. Germline V gene sequence: CDR1 LGHNA, CDR2 YSLEER. Trimming took off 0 bases at V and 3 bases at J, with 11 bases between the two ends. The CDR3 is 15 amino acids. In DNA, the CDR3 is TGCGCCAGCAGCCAAGATGACATCGGGGACACTGAAGCTTTCTTT. Protein: CASSQDDIGDTEAFF.

The chain employs TRBV9 and TRBJ2-5, with 8 positions matching TRBD2. The length of the CDR3 is 15 residues. V was clipped by 3 bases and J by 5 bases; unmatched bases: 9. Germline V gene sequence: CDR1 SGDLS, CDR2 YYNGEE. In DNA form, the CDR3 reads TGTGCCAGCAGCGACGGCGGGGGGCCGGGGGAGACCCAGTACTTC. Its translation is CASSDGGGPGETQYF.

The chain recombines TRBV23-1 with TRBJ1-1; D not resolved. TRBV23-1 qualifies as an ORF whose function is uncertain. The CDR3 extends over 15 amino acids. V lost 6 bases and J lost 4, with 18 bases in between. In nucleotides, the CDR3 is TGCGCCAGCAGCCTTCTTCGGGGTTGGGGCACTGAAGCTTTCTTT. This encodes CASSLLRGWGTEAFF.

The chain carries TRBV7-3 and TRBJ2-3; D perhaps matches TRBD2 (6 bases). The V end lost 1 base, the J end lost 2 bases, and 13 bases lay between the germline ends. The CDR3 has 16 amino acids. CDR1 and CDR2 from the germline V gene are SGHTA and FQGTGA. The DNA for the CDR3 is TGTGCCAGCAGCTTAAAGGCGGGGCTATCCACAGATACGCAGTATTTT. Translated: CASSLKAGLSTDTQYF. Full variable domain (remainder filled in from reference TRBV7-3 and TRBJ2-3): GAGVSQTPSNKVTEKGKYVELRCDPISGHTALYWYRQSLGQGPEFLIYFQGTGAADDSGLPNDRFFAVRPEGSVSTLKIQRTERGDSAVYLCASSLKAGLSTDTQYFGPGTRLTVL.